This TCR beta chain was captured by sequencing in a study of T cells in women clearing cervical HPV infection. Study at large: Case blood was drawn a median approximately 160 days after lesion detection. Study results and caveats: Repertoire richness, not evenness, was significantly elevated in CIN3+ cases versus controls.

For this clone: Its specificity is not known. The read gets to within 3 residues of the CDR3 end, and the germline J gene fills in the rest.

Germline V gives CDR1 DFQATT, CDR2 SNEGSKA (reference sequence). The V end lost 3 bases, the J end lost 5 bases, and 13 bases lay between the germline ends. CDR3 size: 14 residues. Assay: immunoSEQ multiplex PCR; the TCRdb copy retains only in-frame clones and omits some. This sample's table reports roughly 47,000 clones. The chain joins TRBV20-1 to TRBJ2-2, with D perhaps TRBD2 (6 bases). The sequenced sample was blood buffy coat. The TCR comes from a woman aged 18-70 years with a cervical HPV16 infection that either progressed to CIN3+ or cleared (not recorded which). Partial CDR3 DNA: TGCAGTGCTAGGGCGCTAGCGTCTACCGGGGAG. It yields the protein CSARALASTGE. The whole CDR3 is CSARALASTGELFF.